This T cell receptor beta chain came from a study of technical replicates of blood from a handful of donors. Generated by immunoSEQ multiplex PCR, the TCRdb table keeps only in-frame clones and is missing some. The sample has just under 60,000 clones, just under 95% seen once. This CDR3 spans 15 amino acids. CDR1 SGHAT and CDR2 FQNNGV come from the germline V gene. V trimming: 5 bases; J trimming: 9 bases; junction bases outside the gene matches: 14. The TCR sequence derives from a human donor in good health. Some clones in this sample may be carry-over from other donors' samples. Sample: PBMCs. The chain is built from TRBV11-2 and TRBJ2-7, with 9 bases fitting TRBD1. The DNA for the CDR3 is TGTGCCAGCAGCCTTGGGGGACAGGGTAGTCTAGGGCAGTACTTC. Its translation: CASSLGGQGSLGQYF.